This T cell receptor beta chain emerged from a study of radiation and T cells in renal cell carcinoma. Time point here: blood 2 weeks post-SBRT. This sample's treatment: 15 Gy SBRT to primary tumor, nephrectomy 4 weeks later. The ends were cut back, 3 bases at V and 4 bases at J, with 12 bases in the middle. CDR1 is LNHDA and CDR2 is SQIVND in the germline V gene (reference sequence). The CDR3 is 14 amino acids. Sequencing was performed with immunoSEQ multiplex PCR; in TCRdb, only in-frame clones are kept and a portion is missing. The sample lists roughly 140,000 clones, 80% to 90% occurring once. For this clone: Antigen unknown.

Whole-study results and caveats: Top tumor clonotypes rose in blood 2 weeks post-radiation, then contracted. Without pretreatment biopsies, baseline tumor clonotype presence was undetermined.

The source material was blood, sampled from a patient whose treatment included radiotherapy and nephrectomy. V is TRBV19 and J is TRBJ1-2; D is undetermined. The clonotype originates from a woman aged 50 to 60 with renal cell carcinoma. The CDR3 sequence: CASSIGYGIYGYTF. The CDR3 DNA sequence: TGTGCCAGTAGTATCGGGTACGGGATCTATGGCTACACCTTC.